These T cell receptor beta chains were read from a single sample in a study of blood T cell repertoires in COVID-19. Generated by immunoSEQ multiplex PCR, the TCRdb table keeps only in-frame clones and is missing some. The sample carries about 280,000 clones, about 90% recorded once. The sequenced sample consisted of PBMCs or T cells enriched from blood (not recorded which). The receptors were sampled from a woman in her late teens or twenties with acute COVID-19. Both conserved end residues are part of each CDR3. Each record gives: CDR3 length, V gene, clone size, D gene, J gene, CDR3 protein, CDR3 DNA. A D gene is named only where the DNA matches it firmly. Clone sizes are given selectively: once, few, many, or a class where the clone is expanded.

17	TRBV4-3	.	TRBD2	TRBJ2-7	CASSQGPSGSPTYEQYF	TGCGCCAGCAGCCAGGGGCCTAGCGGGAGCCCCACCTACGAGCAGTACTTC
15	TRBV18	.	TRBD1	TRBJ2-5	CASSQQQGAGETQYF	TGTGCCAGCTCACAACAACAGGGGGCAGGAGAGACCCAGTACTTC
15	TRBV11-2	.	TRBD1	TRBJ1-2	CASSLQRGGASGYTF	TGTGCCAGCAGCTTACAACGAGGGGGCGCATCTGGCTACACCTTC
16	TRBV5-5	many	TRBD2	TRBJ2-3	CASSLDPSGGADTQYF	TGTGCCAGCAGCTTGGATCCCAGCGGGGGTGCAGATACGCAGTATTTT
16	TRBV6-6	.	TRBD1	TRBJ1-5	CASTDVGQGARQPQHF	TGTGCCAGCACCGACGTCGGACAGGGGGCAAGGCAGCCCCAGCATTTT
14	TRBV15	.	.	TRBJ1-5	CATSREGSYQPQHF	TGTGCCACCAGCAGAGAGGGCAGCTACCAGCCCCAGCATTTT
14	TRBV10-1	.	TRBD1	TRBJ1-1	CASSETGGSAEAFF	TGCGCCAGCAGCGAAACAGGGGGCAGTGCTGAAGCTTTCTTT
15	TRBV7-2	.	.	TRBJ1-1	CASSWGGVMNTEAFF	TGTGCCAGCAGCTGGGGGGGGGTTATGAACACTGAAGCTTTCTTT
17	TRBV4-1	.	TRBD1	TRBJ2-4	CASSQTRTGLAKNIQYF	TGCGCCAGCAGCCAGACGCGGACAGGATTAGCCAAAAACATTCAGTACTTC
14	TRBV27	.	.	TRBJ1-1	CASSLLMGGTEAFF	TGTGCCAGCAGTTTATTAATGGGGGGCACTGAAGCTTTCTTT
14	TRBV3-1/TRBV3-2	.	TRBD2	TRBJ2-3	CASRTSGGTDTQYF	TGTGCCAGCCGGACTAGCGGGGGCACAGATACGCAGTATTTT
13	TRBV18	.	TRBD1	TRBJ1-1	CASSHARGTEAFF	TGTGCCAGCTCACACGCCAGGGGGACTGAAGCTTTCTTT
13	TRBV5-6	few	.	TRBJ2-7	CASSLVNKGEQYF	TGTGCCAGCAGCTTGGTAAACAAGGGGGAGCAGTACTTC
15	TRBV7-2	.	TRBD2	TRBJ2-1	CASSFSGLAHNEQFF	TGTGCCAGCAGCTTCAGTGGACTAGCGCACAATGAGCAGTTCTTC
13	TRBV29-1	.	TRBD1	TRBJ2-1	CSVEDRGFNEQFF	TGCAGCGTTGAAGACAGGGGGTTTAATGAGCAGTTCTTC
16	TRBV11-2	once	.	TRBJ2-1	CASTESGGSSYNEQFF	TGTGCCAGCACAGAGAGCGGAGGCAGCTCCTACAATGAGCAGTTCTTC
17	TRBV11-2	.	TRBD2	TRBJ2-4	CASSLGLSGRGWNIQYF	TGTGCCAGCAGCTTAGGACTAAGCGGGAGGGGGTGGAACATTCAGTACTTC
16	TRBV14	once	TRBD2	TRBJ2-3	CASSPPGGRYTDTQYF	TGTGCCAGCAGCCCCCCGGGCGGGAGGTACACAGATACGCAGTATTTT
16	TRBV28	.	.	TRBJ1-4	CASSLASAWRGEKLFF	TGTGCCAGCAGTTTAGCTTCGGCCTGGAGGGGTGAAAAACTGTTTTTT
14	TRBV19	.	TRBD1	TRBJ2-3	CASSPQGFSNTQYF	TGTGCCAGTAGCCCACAGGGGTTCTCGAATACGCAGTATTTT
14	TRBV6-5	.	TRBD1	TRBJ1-2	CASSYSPGGNGYTF	TGTGCCAGCAGTTACTCGCCAGGGGGTAATGGCTACACCTTC
16	TRBV30	.	.	TRBJ2-7	CAWSVQMGVKSYEQYF	TGTGCCTGGAGTGTACAAATGGGAGTCAAGTCCTACGAGCAGTACTTC
14	TRBV5-1	.	.	TRBJ1-2	CASRLGGGVYGYTF	TGCGCCAGCAGATTGGGGGGAGGCGTCTATGGCTACACCTTC
14	TRBV27	.	.	TRBJ1-5	CASSLRGTNQPQHF	TGTGCCAGCAGTTTACGGGGTACCAATCAGCCCCAGCATTTT
14	TRBV3-1/TRBV3-2	.	TRBD2	TRBJ2-1	CASGGVGSYNEQFF	TGTGCCAGCGGGGGGGTCGGCTCCTACAATGAGCAGTTCTTC
19	TRBV6-2/TRBV6-3	once	TRBD1	TRBJ1-2	CASSYSKYSAGTATYGYTF	TGTGCCAGCAGTTACTCGAAGTATTCAGCAGGGACAGCAACCTATGGCTACACCTTC
14	TRBV6-5	.	TRBD1	TRBJ1-4	CASSAGTGLEKLFF	TGTGCCAGCAGCGCCGGGACAGGGCTTGAAAAACTGTTTTTT
20	TRBV9	once	TRBD2	TRBJ2-7	CASSARRGLAGDRRENEQYF	TGTGCCAGCAGCGCGCGGAGGGGACTAGCGGGAGATCGGAGGGAGAACGAGCAGTACTTC
14	TRBV7-2	.	TRBD2	TRBJ2-7	CASSSASGSYEQYF	TGTGCCAGCAGCTCGGCTAGCGGGTCTTACGAGCAGTACTTC
16	TRBV19	.	.	TRBJ2-3	CASSIQGLRATDTQYF	TGTGCCAGTAGTATCCAGGGCCTTCGGGCTACAGATACGCAGTATTTT
15	TRBV7-9	.	.	TRBJ2-5	CASAPSALPQETQYF	TGTGCCAGCGCCCCGTCCGCGCTCCCTCAAGAGACCCAGTACTTC
17	TRBV30	.	TRBD2	TRBJ2-3	CAWRWVAGELSTDTQYF	TGTGCCTGGAGATGGGTAGCGGGAGAATTAAGCACAGATACGCAGTATTTT
14	TRBV6-5	.	TRBD1	TRBJ2-1	CASSSRQGFYEQFF	TGTGCCAGCAGTTCCCGACAGGGTTTCTATGAGCAGTTCTTC
15	TRBV28	.	TRBD1	TRBJ2-1	CASSLPGTGVNEQFF	TGTGCCAGCAGTTTACCAGGGACAGGGGTCAATGAGCAGTTCTTC
17	TRBV7-8	.	TRBD2	TRBJ2-2	CASSLVYSGGSTGELFF	TGTGCCAGCAGCTTAGTCTATAGCGGGGGATCCACCGGGGAGCTGTTTTTT
15	TRBV7-3	once	.	TRBJ2-3	CASAPPGASTDTQYF	TGTGCCAGCGCCCCCCCAGGGGCTAGCACAGATACGCAGTATTTT
18	TRBV5-8	.	TRBD2	TRBJ2-1	CASSLAKMGGGRHNEQFF	TGTGCCAGCAGCTTGGCGAAAATGGGGGGCGGGAGGCACAATGAGCAGTTCTTC
15	TRBV30	.	.	TRBJ1-4	CAQKRGGLTNEKLFF	TGTGCCCAAAAGAGGGGGGGGCTAACTAATGAAAAACTGTTTTTT
15	TRBV18	.	TRBD1	TRBJ2-7	CASSPPLQGANEQYF	TGTGCCAGCTCACCACCCTTACAGGGGGCCAACGAGCAGTACTTC
14	TRBV11-2	.	TRBD1	TRBJ1-2	CASSIDRDRGGYTF	TGTGCCAGCAGCATCGACAGGGATCGCGGAGGCTACACCTTC
15	TRBV7-9	.	TRBD2	TRBJ2-1	CASSLSIAGSNEQFF	TGTGCCAGCAGCCTGTCCATAGCGGGATCCAATGAGCAGTTCTTC
16	TRBV19	.	TRBD1	TRBJ1-2	CASSGTGDSSNYGYTF	TGTGCCAGTAGCGGGACAGGGGACTCTTCTAACTATGGCTACACCTTC
15	TRBV5-1	.	TRBD2	TRBJ2-1	CASSLLSGKNNEQFF	TGCGCCAGCAGCTTGCTTAGCGGGAAAAACAATGAGCAGTTCTTC
15	TRBV6-2/TRBV6-3	.	TRBD1	TRBJ2-1	CASSHGRGQRTEQFF	TGTGCCAGCAGCCACGGACGGGGACAGAGAACCGAGCAGTTCTTC
14	TRBV29-1	.	TRBD2	TRBJ2-1	CSVLAGEVYNEQFF	TGCAGCGTTTTAGCGGGGGAGGTCTACAATGAGCAGTTCTTC
14	TRBV3-1/TRBV3-2	.	TRBD1	TRBJ1-5	CASSQTRDSQPQHF	TGTGCCAGCAGCCAAACCCGGGACAGTCAGCCCCAGCATTTT
15	TRBV19	.	.	TRBJ1-5	CASTEGGRLNQPQHF	TGTGCCAGTACGGAGGGGGGGCGGCTCAATCAGCCCCAGCATTTT